This T cell receptor beta chain was retrieved from a study of T cell clones after liver transplantation. Study details: In this trial, immunosuppression withdrawal was attempted within 2 years of liver transplant. A pre-transplant mixed lymphocyte reaction with TCRbeta sequencing defined graft-donor-reactive clones followed in post-transplant blood. Tolerance: complete withdrawal held at least one year, liver enzymes staying within twice normal.

This clone was seen a single time. Clones were read by immunoSEQ multiplex PCR, and TCRdb kept only the in-frame ones, dropping some. Of fewer than 70,000 clones in the sample, around 75% were seen once. The CDR3 is made up of 16 amino acids. The germline V gene encodes CDR1 MNHNY and CDR2 SVGAGI (reference sequence). Between the trimmed V and J ends, which lost 0 bases and 0 bases, there was a span of 9 bases. Sequencing was performed on CD4+ T cells from blood, taken before liver transplant. This sequence joins TRBV6-6 and TRBJ1-5, with D unresolved. This TCR came from a human donor who received a liver transplant. The CDR3 is CASSYSARHSNQPQHF. The CDR3, as DNA: TGTGCCAGCAGTTACTCTGCCAGGCATAGCAATCAGCCCCAGCATTTT.